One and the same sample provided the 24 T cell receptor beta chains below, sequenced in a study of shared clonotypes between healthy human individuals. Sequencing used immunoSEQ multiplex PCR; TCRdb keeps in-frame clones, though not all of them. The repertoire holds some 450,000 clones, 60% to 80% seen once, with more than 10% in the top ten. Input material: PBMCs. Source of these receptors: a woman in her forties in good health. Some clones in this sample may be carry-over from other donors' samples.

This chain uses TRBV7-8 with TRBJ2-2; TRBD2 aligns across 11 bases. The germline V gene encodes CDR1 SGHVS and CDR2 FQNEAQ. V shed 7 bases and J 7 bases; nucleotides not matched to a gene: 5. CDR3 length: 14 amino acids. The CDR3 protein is CASIPSGRIGELFF. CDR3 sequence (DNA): TGTGCCAGCATCCCTAGCGGGAGGATCGGGGAGCTGTTTTTT.

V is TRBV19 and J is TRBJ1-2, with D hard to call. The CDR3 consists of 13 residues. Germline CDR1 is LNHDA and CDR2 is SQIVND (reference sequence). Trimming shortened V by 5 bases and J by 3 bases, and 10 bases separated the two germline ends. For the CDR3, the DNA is TGTGCCAGTAGTTCCGACCTTCACTATGGCTACACCTTC. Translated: CASSSDLHYGYTF. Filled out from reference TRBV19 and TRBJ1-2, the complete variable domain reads DGGITQSPKYLFRKEGQNVTLSCEQNLNHDAMYWYRQDPGQGLRLIYYSQIVNDFQKGDIAEGYSVSREKKESFPLTVTSAQKNPTAFYLCASSSDLHYGYTFGSGTRLTVV.

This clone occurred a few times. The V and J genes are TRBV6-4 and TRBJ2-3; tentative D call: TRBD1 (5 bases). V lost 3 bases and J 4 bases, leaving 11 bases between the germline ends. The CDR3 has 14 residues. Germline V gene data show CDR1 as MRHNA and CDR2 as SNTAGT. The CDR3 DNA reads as TGTGCCAGCAGTGAGAGTGCAGGGCCAGATACGCAGTATTTT. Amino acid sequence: CASSESAGPDTQYF.

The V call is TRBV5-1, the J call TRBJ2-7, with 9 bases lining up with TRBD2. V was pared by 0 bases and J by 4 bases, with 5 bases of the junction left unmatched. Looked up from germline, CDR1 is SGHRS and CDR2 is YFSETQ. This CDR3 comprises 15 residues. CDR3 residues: CASSLEASGTYEQYF. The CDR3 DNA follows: TGCGCCAGCAGCTTGGAAGCTAGCGGGACATACGAGCAGTACTTC.

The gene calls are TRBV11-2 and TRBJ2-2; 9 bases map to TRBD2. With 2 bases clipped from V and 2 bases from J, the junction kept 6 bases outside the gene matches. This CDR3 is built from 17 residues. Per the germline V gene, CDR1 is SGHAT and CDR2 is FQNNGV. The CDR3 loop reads CASSLIRGLANTGELFF. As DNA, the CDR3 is TGTGCCAGCAGCTTAATTAGGGGACTAGCCAACACCGGGGAGCTGTTTTTT.

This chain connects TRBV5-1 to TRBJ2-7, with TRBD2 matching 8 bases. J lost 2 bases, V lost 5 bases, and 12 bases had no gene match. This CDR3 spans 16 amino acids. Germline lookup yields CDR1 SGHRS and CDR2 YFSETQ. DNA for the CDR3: TGCGCCAGCAGATCGGATCTAGCGGGCGCCACCTACGAGCAGTACTTC. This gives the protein CASRSDLAGATYEQYF.

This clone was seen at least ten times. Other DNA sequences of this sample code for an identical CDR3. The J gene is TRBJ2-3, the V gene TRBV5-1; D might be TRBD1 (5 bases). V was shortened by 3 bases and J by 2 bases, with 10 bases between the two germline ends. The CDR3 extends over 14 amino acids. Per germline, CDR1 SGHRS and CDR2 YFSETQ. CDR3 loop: CASSSLGVTDTQYF. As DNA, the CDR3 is TGCGCCAGCAGCTCCTTAGGGGTCACAGATACGCAGTATTTT.

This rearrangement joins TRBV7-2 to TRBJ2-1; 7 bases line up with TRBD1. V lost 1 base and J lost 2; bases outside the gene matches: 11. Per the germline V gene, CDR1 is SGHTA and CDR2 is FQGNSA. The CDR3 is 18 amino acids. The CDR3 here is CASSLVGTAKNPYNEQFF. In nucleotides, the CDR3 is TGTGCCAGCAGCTTAGTCGGGACAGCAAAAAACCCCTACAATGAGCAGTTCTTC. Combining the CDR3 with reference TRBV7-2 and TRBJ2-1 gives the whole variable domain GAGVSQSPSNKVTEKGKDVELRCDPISGHTALYWYRQSLGQGLEFLIYFQGNSAPDKSGLPSDRFSAERTGGSVSTLTIQRTQQEDSAVYLCASSLVGTAKNPYNEQFFGPGTRLTVL.

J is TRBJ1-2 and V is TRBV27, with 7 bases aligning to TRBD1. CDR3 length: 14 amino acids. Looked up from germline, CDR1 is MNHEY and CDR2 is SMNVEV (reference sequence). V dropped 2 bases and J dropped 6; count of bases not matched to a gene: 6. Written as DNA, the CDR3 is TGTGCCAGCAGTTTAATCGACAGGGCGGATGGCTACACCTTC. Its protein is CASSLIDRADGYTF.

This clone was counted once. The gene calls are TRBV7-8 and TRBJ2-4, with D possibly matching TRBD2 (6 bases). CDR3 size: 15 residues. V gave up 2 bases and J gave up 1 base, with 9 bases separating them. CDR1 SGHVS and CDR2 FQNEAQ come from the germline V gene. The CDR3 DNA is TGTGCCAGCAGCTTATTTCTAGCGGCCAAAAACATTCAGTACTTC. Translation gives CASSLFLAAKNIQYF.

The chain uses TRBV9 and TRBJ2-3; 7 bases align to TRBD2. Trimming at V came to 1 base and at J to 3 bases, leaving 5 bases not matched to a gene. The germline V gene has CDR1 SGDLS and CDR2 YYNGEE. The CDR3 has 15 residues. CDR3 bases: TGTGCCAGCAGCGTAAGTGGACTAGGTACAGATACGCAGTATTTT. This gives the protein CASSVSGLGTDTQYF.

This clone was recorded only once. The CDR3 bases are TGCGCCAGCAGCCAAGACGCGACCCAGTACTTC. Protein sequence: CASSQDATQYF. The chain carries TRBV4-1 and TRBJ2-5; D is unresolved. The CDR3 totals 11 residues. CDR1 is MGHRA and CDR2 is YSYEKL in the germline V gene. V lost 0 bases to trimming and J lost 7 bases, with 3 bases between them.

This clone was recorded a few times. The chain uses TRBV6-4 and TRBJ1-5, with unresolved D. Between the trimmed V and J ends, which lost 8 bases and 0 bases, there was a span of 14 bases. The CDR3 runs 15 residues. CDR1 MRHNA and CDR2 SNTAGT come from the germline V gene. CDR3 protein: CASPTQGNSNQPQHF. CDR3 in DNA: TGTGCCAGCCCGACCCAAGGTAATAGCAATCAGCCCCAGCATTTT.

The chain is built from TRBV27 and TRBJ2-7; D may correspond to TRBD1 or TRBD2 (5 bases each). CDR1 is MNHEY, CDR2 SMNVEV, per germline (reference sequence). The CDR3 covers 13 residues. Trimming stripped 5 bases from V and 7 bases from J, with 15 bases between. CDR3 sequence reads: CASSLRGPREQYF. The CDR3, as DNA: TGTGCCAGCAGTCTGAGGGGCCCACGGGAGCAGTACTTC.

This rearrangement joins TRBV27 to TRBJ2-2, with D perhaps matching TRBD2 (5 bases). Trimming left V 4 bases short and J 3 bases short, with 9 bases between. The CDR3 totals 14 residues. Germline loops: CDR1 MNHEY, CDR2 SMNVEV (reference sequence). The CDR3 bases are TGTGCCAGCAGTTCTGGACTCTACACCGGGGAGCTGTTTTTT. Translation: CASSSGLYTGELFF.

CDR3 in DNA: TGCGCCAGCAGCTTAGGCCCCTATGAGCAGTTCTTC. This translates into CASSLGPYEQFF. V is TRBV5-1 and J is TRBJ2-1; D remains unclear. Germline V gene sequence: CDR1 SGHRS, CDR2 YFSETQ. The V end lost 2 bases, the J end lost 8 bases, and 8 bases lay between the germline ends. The CDR3 consists of 12 residues.

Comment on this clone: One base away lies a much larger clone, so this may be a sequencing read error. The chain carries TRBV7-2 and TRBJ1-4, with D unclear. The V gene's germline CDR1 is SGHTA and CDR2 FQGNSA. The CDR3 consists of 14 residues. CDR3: CASNLDSVSEKLFF. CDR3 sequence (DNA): TGTGCCAGCAACTTAGATAGTGTTAGTGAAAAACTGTTTTTT. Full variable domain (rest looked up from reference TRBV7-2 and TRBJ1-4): GAGVSQSPSNKVTEKGKDVELRCDPISGHTALYWYRQSLGQGLEFLIYFQGNSAPDKSGLPSDRFSAERTGGSVSTLTIQRTQQEDSAVYLCASNLDSVSEKLFFGSGTQLSVL.

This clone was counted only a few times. The CDR3 loop reads CASSLVNQNTEAFF. In DNA, the CDR3 is TGTGCCAGCAGCTTAGTAAACCAGAACACTGAAGCTTTCTTT. This sequence joins TRBV7-2 and TRBJ1-1; D unclear. The CDR3 totals 14 residues. CDR1 SGHTA and CDR2 FQGNSA come from the germline V gene. V lost 1 base and J lost 1, with 7 bases in between.

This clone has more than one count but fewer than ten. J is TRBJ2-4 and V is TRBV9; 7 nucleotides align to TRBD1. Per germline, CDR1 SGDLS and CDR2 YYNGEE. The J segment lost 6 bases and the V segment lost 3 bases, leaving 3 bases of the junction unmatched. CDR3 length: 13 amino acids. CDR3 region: CASSAGQLNIQYF. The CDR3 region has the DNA TGTGCCAGCAGCGCGGGACAGTTAAACATTCAGTACTTC. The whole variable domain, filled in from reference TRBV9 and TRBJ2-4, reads DSGVTQTPKHLITATGQRVTLRCSPRSGDLSVYWYQQSLDQGLQFLIQYYNGEERAKGNILERFSAQQFPDLHSELNLSSLELGDSALYFCASSAGQLNIQYFGAGTRLSVL.

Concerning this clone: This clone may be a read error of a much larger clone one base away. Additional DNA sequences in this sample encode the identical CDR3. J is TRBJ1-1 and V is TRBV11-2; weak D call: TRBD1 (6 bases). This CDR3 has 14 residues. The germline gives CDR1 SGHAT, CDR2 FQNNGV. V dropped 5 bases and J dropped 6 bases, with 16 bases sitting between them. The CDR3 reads CASSPGGGVAEAFF. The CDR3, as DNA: TGTGCCAGCAGCCCAGGAGGGGGGGTGGCTGAAGCTTTCTTT.

Here the CDR3 reads CASSLTGGHSPLHF. CDR3 sequence (DNA): TGTGCCAGCAGCTTAACGGGGGGTCATTCACCCCTCCACTTT. The V call is TRBV11-2, the J call TRBJ1-6, with D tentatively TRBD1 (5 bases). The CDR3 has 14 residues. V lost 2 bases and J lost 8, with 10 bases in between. Germline V gene data show CDR1 as SGHAT and CDR2 as FQNNGV.

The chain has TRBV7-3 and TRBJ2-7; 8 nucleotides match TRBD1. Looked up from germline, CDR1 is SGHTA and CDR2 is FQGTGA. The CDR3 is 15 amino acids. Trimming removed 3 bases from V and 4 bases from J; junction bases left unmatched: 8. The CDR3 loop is CASSLWQGAQYEQYF. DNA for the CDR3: TGTGCCAGCAGCTTGTGGCAGGGGGCGCAGTACGAGCAGTACTTC.

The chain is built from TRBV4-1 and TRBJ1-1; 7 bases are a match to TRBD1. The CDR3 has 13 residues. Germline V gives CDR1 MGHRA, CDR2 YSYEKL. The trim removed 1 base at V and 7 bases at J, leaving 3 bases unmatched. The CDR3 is CASSQVQGNEAFF. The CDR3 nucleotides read TGCGCCAGCAGCCAAGTACAGGGGAATGAAGCTTTCTTT.

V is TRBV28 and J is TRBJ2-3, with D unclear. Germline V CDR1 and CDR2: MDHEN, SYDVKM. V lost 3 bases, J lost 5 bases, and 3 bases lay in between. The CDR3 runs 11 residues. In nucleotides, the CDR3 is TGTGCCAGCAGTTTTCGAGATACGCAGTATTTT. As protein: CASSFRDTQYF.